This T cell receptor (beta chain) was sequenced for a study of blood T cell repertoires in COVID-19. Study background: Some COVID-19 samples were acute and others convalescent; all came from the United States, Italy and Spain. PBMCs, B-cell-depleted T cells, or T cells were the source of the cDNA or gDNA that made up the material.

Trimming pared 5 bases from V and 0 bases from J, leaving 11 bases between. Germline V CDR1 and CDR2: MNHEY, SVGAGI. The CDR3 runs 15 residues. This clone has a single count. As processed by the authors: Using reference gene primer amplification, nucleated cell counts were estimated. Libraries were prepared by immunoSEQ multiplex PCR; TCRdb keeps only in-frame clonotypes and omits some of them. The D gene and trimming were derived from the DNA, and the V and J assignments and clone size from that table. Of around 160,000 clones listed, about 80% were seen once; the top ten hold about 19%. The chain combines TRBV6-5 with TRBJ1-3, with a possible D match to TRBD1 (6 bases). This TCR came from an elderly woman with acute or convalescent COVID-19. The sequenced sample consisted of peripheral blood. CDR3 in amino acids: CASSQQGRSGNTIYF. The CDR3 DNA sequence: TGTGCCAGCAGTCAACAGGGTCGCTCTGGAAACACCATATATTTT.